Listed here are 2 T cell receptor beta chains from one sample, sequenced in a study of blood T cell repertoires in COVID-19. Profiling relied on immunoSEQ multiplex PCR, and the TCRdb table lists in-frame clones only, not all of them. This table holds a few hundred thousand clones, approximately 90% found once. Specimen: PBMCs or T cells enriched from blood (not recorded which). The source of these receptors is a woman between 18 and 29 years old who had been exposed to COVID-19.

This chain links TRBV11-3 with TRBJ2-7, with TRBD2 matching 7 bases. Germline V gives CDR1 SGHNT, CDR2 YENEEA. J was trimmed by 6 bases and V by 4 bases; bases with no gene match: 6. The CDR3 has 13 residues. The CDR3: CASSSGLVTEQYF. The CDR3 nucleotides read TGTGCCAGCAGCTCCGGACTAGTAACCGAGCAGTACTTC.

The V call is TRBV7-9, the J call TRBJ1-1, with D perhaps TRBD1 (5 bases). Germline CDR1 and CDR2: SEHNR and FQNEAQ (reference sequence). This CDR3 spans 15 amino acids. V was shortened by 1 base and J by 1 base, with 10 bases between the two germline ends. The CDR3 region has the DNA TGTGCCAGCAGCTTAGGTGGCAGGGAGAACACTGAAGCTTTCTTT. It yields the protein CASSLGGRENTEAFF.